The present T cell receptor (beta chain) was sequenced within a study of monozygotic twins with inflammatory bowel disease. Overall study results and limits: Compared with healthy co-twins, IBD patients showed reduced TCRbeta repertoire diversity by inverse Simpson.

Collection yielded about 2.5 ml of blood per donor. This CDR3 comprises 14 residues. Germline V gene data show CDR1 as SQVTM and CDR2 as ANQGSEA. Concerning this clonotype itself: What it binds is unknown.

An amount of approximately 3,600 ng of total RNA was used for each TCR library. UMIs incorporating a 6-nucleotide sample barcode were appended by means of template switching. TCRdb re-called the 5' RACE reads and catalogs CDR3 proteins one per entry, DNA excluded. The sample totals 400,000 or so distinct CDR3 sequences; its top ten clones hold 2% to 2.5%. This chain uses TRBV29-1 with TRBJ2-2; the D call of TRBD1 rests on TCRdb alone, since no DNA is present to check it. Sequencing input: blood. The sequence came from a human donor with ulcerative colitis or Crohn's disease, or a healthy co-twin of an affected twin (not recorded which). This CDR3 reads CSAGTSANTGELFF.